The sequence of this TCR beta chain was determined in a study of beta chain features in type 1 diabetes. The entirety of the isolated RNA underwent reverse transcription, so expressed TCRB transcripts were sequenced. Measured with immunoSEQ multiplex PCR; TCRdb has only the in-frame clones, and not every one. The data show 350,000 to 450,000 clones, roughly 13% seen once. Study results and limitations: Within the patient group, naive, central memory and Treg TCRB repertoires appeared more similar to each other than within healthy donors.

This clone has more than one count but fewer than ten. Its antigen is still unknown. CDR3 size: 15 residues. The ends were cut back, 2 bases at V and 2 bases at J, with 10 bases in the middle. This chain uses TRBV23-1 with TRBJ2-1, with D uncertain. TRBV23-1 is reported as an ORF; its role is uncertain. This TCR was recovered from a man aged 25 to 45 in good health. Sequenced sample: naive CD4+ T cells from blood. CDR3 DNA: TGCGCCAGCAGTCAAGCAAGTTCCCCCTACAATGAGCAGTTCTTC. This encodes CASSQASSPYNEQFF.